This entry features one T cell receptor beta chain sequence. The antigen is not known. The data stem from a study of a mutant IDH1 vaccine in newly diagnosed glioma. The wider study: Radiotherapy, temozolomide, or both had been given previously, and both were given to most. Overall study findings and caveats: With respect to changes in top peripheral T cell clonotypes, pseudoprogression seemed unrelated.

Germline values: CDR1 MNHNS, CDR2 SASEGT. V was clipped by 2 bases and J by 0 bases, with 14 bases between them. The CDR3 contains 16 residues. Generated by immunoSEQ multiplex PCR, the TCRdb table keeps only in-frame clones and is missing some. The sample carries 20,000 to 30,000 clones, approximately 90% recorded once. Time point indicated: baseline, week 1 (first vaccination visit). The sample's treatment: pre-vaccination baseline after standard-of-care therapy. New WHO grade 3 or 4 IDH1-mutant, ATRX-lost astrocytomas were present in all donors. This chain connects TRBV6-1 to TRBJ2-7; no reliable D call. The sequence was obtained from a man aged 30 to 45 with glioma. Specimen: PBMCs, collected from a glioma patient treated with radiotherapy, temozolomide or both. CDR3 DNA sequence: TGTGCCAGCAGTGAATCGTGGAGCCTAAGCTCCTACGAGCAGTACTTC. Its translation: CASSESWSLSSYEQYF.